A selection of T cell receptor beta chains follows, all from one sample in a study of blood T cell repertoires in COVID-19. Data came from immunoSEQ multiplex PCR; TCRdb stores just in-frame clones and leaves some out. The top ten clones hold roughly 2% of a sample with around 250,000 clones, around 81% of them seen once. The sequencing input was peripheral blood. These receptors came from a man aged 25-45 years who had recovered from COVID-19. The CDR3 runs from the conserved cysteine through the conserved F or W. D genes are given only for firm matches. Part of the rows lack a size; the others show once, few, many or a class for expanded clones.

>.|.|13|TRBJ1-5|TRBV6-5
TGTGCCGGACGACAGAATAGCAATCAGCCCCAGCATTTT
CAGRQNSNQPQHF
>.|once|17|TRBJ2-1|TRBV15
TGTGCCACCAGCAGAGAGTCGTCAGGTGAACTGGACTACCCGCAGTTCTTC
CATSRESSGELDYPQFF
>TRBD1|.|16|TRBJ2-7|TRBV18
TGTGCCAGCTCACCAGGGTGGACCGACAGGGGTTTCGAGCAGTACTTC
CASSPGWTDRGFEQYF
>.|once|15|TRBJ1-1|TRBV7-2
TGTGCCAGCAGCTTCTACCACGGGGGTGACACTGAAGCTTTCTTT
CASSFYHGGDTEAFF
>.|.|13|TRBJ2-1|TRBV13
TGTGCCAGCAGCCCCGGGACTTCCAATGAGCAGTTCTTC
CASSPGTSNEQFF
>.|.|16|TRBJ2-3|TRBV10-3
TGTGCCATCAGTGAGCCCTCCGAGGCTAGCACAGATACGCAGTATTTT
CAISEPSEASTDTQYF
>TRBD1|.|14|TRBJ1-1|TRBV7-3
TGTGCCAGCAGCTTAACCAGGGGGCTCACTGAAGCTTTCTTT
CASSLTRGLTEAFF
>TRBD1|many|14|TRBJ1-2|TRBV4-2
TGTGCCAGCAGCCAAGGGGACAGTAACTATGGCTACACCTTC
CASSQGDSNYGYTF
>.|many|12|TRBJ1-1|TRBV2
TGTGCCAGCAGTGAAAGAAGGGGTGAAGCTTTCTTT
CASSERRGEAFF
>TRBD2|.|22|TRBJ2-1|TRBV19
TGTGCCAGTAGTGCGGGCCCATCATCCCCTACCTTAGCGGGGAGCTCCTACAATGAGCAGTTCTTC
CASSAGPSSPTLAGSSYNEQFF
>.|.|13|TRBJ1-4|TRBV5-1
TGCGCCAGCAAACAGGTGGCTAATGAAAAACTGTTTTTT
CASKQVANEKLFF
>.|.|13|TRBJ1-5|TRBV5-4
TGTGCCAGCAGCTTACGGGGTGAGGAGCCCCAGCATTTT
CASSLRGEEPQHF
>.|.|13|TRBJ1-4|TRBV14
TGTGCCAGCAGCCTTATCGGGGGAGAAAAACTGTTTTTT
CASSLIGGEKLFF
>TRBD1|.|14|TRBJ1-4|TRBV2
TGTGCCAGCATTCCCGGACAGGGCTTTGAAAAACTGTTTTTT
CASIPGQGFEKLFF